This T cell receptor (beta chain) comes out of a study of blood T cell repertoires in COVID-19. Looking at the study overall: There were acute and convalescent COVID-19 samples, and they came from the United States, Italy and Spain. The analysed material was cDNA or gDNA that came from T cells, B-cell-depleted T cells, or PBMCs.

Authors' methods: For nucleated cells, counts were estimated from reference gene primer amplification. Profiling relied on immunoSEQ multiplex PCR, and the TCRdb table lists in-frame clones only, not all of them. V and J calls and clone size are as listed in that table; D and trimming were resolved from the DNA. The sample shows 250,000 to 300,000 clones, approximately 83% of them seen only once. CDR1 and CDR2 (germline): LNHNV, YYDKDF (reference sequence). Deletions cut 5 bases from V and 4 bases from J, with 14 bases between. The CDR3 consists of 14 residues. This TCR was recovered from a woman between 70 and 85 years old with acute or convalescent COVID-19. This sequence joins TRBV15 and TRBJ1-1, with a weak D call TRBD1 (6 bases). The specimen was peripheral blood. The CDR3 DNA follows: TGTGCCACCAGCCCTTCCAGGGGAGTCACTGAAGCTTTCTTT. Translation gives CATSPSRGVTEAFF.